One T cell receptor (beta chain) is described in this entry. The sample belongs to a study of Graves' ophthalmopathy and Graves' hyperthyroidism. The length of the CDR3 is 15 residues. Germline V lookup: CDR1 SGHRS, CDR2 YFSETQ. The V gene lost 1 base and the J gene lost 2 bases, with 13 bases spanning the gap. The study amplified TCR beta CDR3 regions using RNA transcripts. HTBI primers primed a first-round RT-PCR, and a second-round multiplex PCR followed. TCRdb itself ran the multiplex PCR reads through MiXCR, one entry per CDR3 protein. The sample lists over 500,000 distinct CDR3 sequences, 22% occurring once.

The source of this sequence is a woman younger than 30 with stable Graves' hyperthyroidism. Some clones in this sample may be carry-over from other donors' samples. Sequenced material: peripheral blood. The chain is built from TRBV5-1 and TRBJ2-7; D remains unclear. CDR3 in amino acids: CASSLTGVNPYEQYF. In DNA, the CDR3 is TGCGCCAGCAGCTTGACTGGGGTGAACCCCTACGAGCAGTACTTC.